The source of this T cell receptor (beta chain) is a study of T cells after somatic rescue of genetic block. CDR1 is SGHAT, CDR2 FQNNGV, per germline. V dropped 3 bases and J dropped 5; count of bases not matched to a gene: 5. The CDR3 length is 15 residues. Generated by immunoSEQ multiplex PCR, the TCRdb table keeps only in-frame clones and is missing some. The repertoire has more than 14,000 clones, 72% of them found once; the top ten carry approximately 14%. The gene calls are TRBV11-2 and TRBJ2-1; TRBD1 matches at 9 bases. The sequenced material came from peripheral blood mononuclear cells (PBMCs). The TCR sequence derives from a boy between 10 and 17 years old. The CDR3: CASSFRTGENNEQFF. The CDR3 DNA is TGTGCCAGCAGCTTCCGGACAGGGGAAAACAATGAGCAGTTCTTC.